Below, one TCR beta chain is given with its context. Its antigen is unknown. MiXCR, run by TCRdb on the RT-PCR reads, gives a single entry per CDR3 protein. The sample yields some 180,000 distinct CDR3 sequences, approximately 9.2% seen once. This sample was taken from a study of response to subunit inactivated influenza vaccine. Study-wide results and limits: Authors proposed each seasonal influenza vaccination draws in few new T cells.

The V end was cut by 4 bases, the J end by 1 base, with 14 bases between. This CDR3 region has 15 residues. CDR1 and CDR2 (germline): SGHKS, YYEKEE (reference sequence). This clonotype originated in a man in his fifties or sixties who received an inactivated influenza vaccine. The starting material was non-naive T cells sorted from PBMCs, obtained on the day of vaccination. The chain couples TRBV5-5 to TRBJ1-1, with no clear D. CDR3 in amino acids: CASSRLRIQNTEAFF. CDR3 nucleotides: TGTGCCAGCAGCCGGCTAAGGATCCAGAACACTGAAGCTTTCTTT.